Below are 29 T cell receptor beta chains sequenced from a single sample in a study of T cells in Graves' hyperthyroidism and ophthalmopathy. TCR beta CDR3 regions were amplified from RNA. The HTBI primer set drove a first-round RT-PCR of the TCR CDR3. TCRdb analysed the multiplex PCR reads with MiXCR anew, one entry per CDR3 protein. The sample contains 500,000 to 650,000 distinct CDR3 sequences, 46% of which appear only once. Sequencing was done on a sample of peripheral blood or thyroid tissue (not recorded which). These receptors all stem from an adult woman with Graves' disease, either hyperthyroidism or ophthalmopathy (not recorded which).

This clonotype was found many times. The chain has TRBV6-5 and TRBJ1-5; 8 bases are a match to TRBD1. This CDR3 region has 13 residues. Trimming removed 5 bases from V and 6 bases from J; junction bases left unmatched: 3. Germline CDR1 reads MNHEY; CDR2 reads SVGAGI. CDR3 residues: CASSTGGFQPQHF. The DNA of the CDR3 is TGTGCCAGCAGTACAGGGGGTTTTCAGCCCCAGCATTTT.

This clonotype came up a few times. The J gene is TRBJ2-7, the V gene TRBV12-3 or TRBV12-4; no clear D. The CDR3 length is 12 residues. Trimming pared 4 bases from V and 2 bases from J, leaving 6 bases between. The CDR3 nucleotides read TGTGCCAGCAGTTCCCGGCCCTACGAGCAGTACTTC. It yields the protein CASSSRPYEQYF.

The chain couples TRBV7-8 to TRBJ2-7; 7 nucleotides agree with TRBD2. Losses at the gene ends were 3 bases for V and 6 bases for J; bases not matched to a gene: 5. CDR1 SGHVS and CDR2 FQNEAQ come from the germline V gene. CDR3 length: 13 amino acids. CDR3 in amino acids: CASSFRTRSEQYF. As DNA, the CDR3 is TGTGCCAGCAGCTTCAGGACTAGAAGCGAGCAGTACTTC. Full variable domain (remainder filled in from reference TRBV7-8 and TRBJ2-7): GAGVSQSPRYKVAKRGQDVALRCDPISGHVSLFWYQQALGQGPEFLTYFQNEAQLDKSGLPSDRFFAERPEGSVSTLKIQRTQQEDSAVYLCASSFRTRSEQYFGPGTRLTVT.

Only one count was recorded for this clonotype. This sequence joins TRBV29-1 and TRBJ1-2, with unresolved D. CDR3 length: 13 residues. V was clipped by 2 bases and J by 6 bases, with 13 bases between them. CDR1 and CDR2 from the germline V gene are SQVTM and ANQGSEA. In nucleotides, the CDR3 is TGCAGCGTTGAAAGGTGGTCGAACAATGGCTACACCTTC. Translation gives CSVERWSNNGYTF.

There are a few counts of this clonotype. The genes are TRBV19 and TRBJ1-5, with D perhaps TRBD1 (5 bases). The CDR3 sequence is 18 residues long. Germline V gene lookup returns CDR1 LNHDA and CDR2 SQIVND (reference sequence). V lost 7 bases and J lost 1, with 23 bases in between. CDR3 protein: CASTGRLGLGESNQPQHF. CDR3 coding DNA: TGTGCCAGTACGGGGCGGTTAGGGTTAGGGGAAAGCAATCAGCCCCAGCATTTT.

In this sample, this clonotype turned up many times. The rearrangement links TRBV7-9 to TRBJ1-4; possible D gene TRBD1, 6 bases. V was clipped by 1 base and J by 4 bases, with 7 bases between them. The CDR3 length is 14 residues. The V gene's germline CDR1 is SEHNR and CDR2 FQNEAQ (reference sequence). CDR3 nucleotides: TGTGCCAGCAGCTTAGGGACAGATAATGAAAAACTGTTTTTT. As protein: CASSLGTDNEKLFF. The full variable domain, its missing parts supplied by reference TRBV7-9 and TRBJ1-4, is DTGVSQNPRHKITKRGQNVTFRCDPISEHNRLYWYRQTLGQGPEFLTYFQNEAQLEKSRLLSDRFSAERPKGSFSTLEIQRTEQGDSAMYLCASSLGTDNEKLFFGSGTQLSVL.

The chain uses TRBV12-3 or TRBV12-4 and TRBJ1-1; weak D call: TRBD1 (5 bases). The CDR3 length is 13 residues. V shed 10 bases and J shed 6 bases, with 18 bases lying between them. The CDR3 sequence: CATRERQGSEAFF. The CDR3 DNA reads TGTGCCACCCGAGAAAGGCAGGGCTCTGAAGCTTTCTTT.

The chain joins TRBV29-1 to TRBJ2-3; tentative D call: TRBD2 (7 bases). Looked up from germline, CDR1 is SQVTM and CDR2 is ANQGSEA. V lost 6 bases and J lost 1, with 14 bases in between. The CDR3 has 14 residues. The CDR3: CSVAWGGRTDTQYF. CDR3 in DNA: TGCAGCGTAGCCTGGGGGGGGCGCACAGATACGCAGTATTTT.

This clonotype was recorded many times. The chain carries TRBV6-5 and TRBJ2-7; 7 bases agree with TRBD1. The germline V gene encodes CDR1 MNHEY and CDR2 SVGAGI. This CDR3 comprises 14 residues. Trimming cost V 4 bases and J 2 bases; bases outside gene matches: 5. The CDR3 DNA is TGTGCCAGCAGTTCCGGGACAGTTGCCTACGAGCAGTACTTC. This codes for CASSSGTVAYEQYF.

Details on this clonotype: Possible read error: a much larger clone is one base away. The chain recombines TRBV7-9 with TRBJ2-7; TRBD1 matches at 10 bases. The germline V gene encodes CDR1 SEHNR and CDR2 FQNEAQ (reference sequence). This CDR3 comprises 15 residues. The CDR3: CASSLWDRGSYGQYF. CDR3 DNA sequence: TGTGCCAGCAGCTTATGGGACAGGGGCTCCTACGGGCAGTACTTC.

V usage is TRBV2 and J usage is TRBJ1-1, with D unresolved. In germline, CDR1 is SNHLY, CDR2 FYNNEI. The CDR3 totals 12 residues. V lost 5 bases, J lost 8 bases, and 12 bases lay in between. Here the CDR3 DNA reads TGTGCCAGCAGTTTGGGGTCAGCGGAAGCTTTCTTT. Translation gives CASSLGSAEAFF.

There are many counts of this clonotype. The chain is built from TRBV12-3 or TRBV12-4 and TRBJ1-1, with 11 bases fitting TRBD1. This CDR3 spans 12 amino acids. V lost 6 bases to trimming and J lost 11 bases; unmatched junction nucleotides: 5. CDR3 sequence: CASSHGQGAAFF. The CDR3 DNA reads TGTGCCAGCAGCCACGGACAGGGGGCTGCTTTCTTT.

This clonotype was recorded many times. The rearrangement links TRBV7-2 to TRBJ1-6; D call uncertain. The CDR3 consists of 12 residues. The V end lost 2 bases, the J end lost 11 bases, and 7 bases lay between the germline ends. Germline lookup yields CDR1 SGHTA and CDR2 FQGNSA. The CDR3 nucleotides are TGTGCCAGCAGCTTAATGTTGCCACCCCTCCACTTT. It translates to CASSLMLPPLHF.

The chain is built from TRBV7-2 and TRBJ1-5, with TRBD1 as a possible D gene (5 bases). With 2 bases removed from V and 10 bases from J, the gap between germline ends came to 15 bases. The CDR3 is made up of 14 amino acids. Per the germline V gene, CDR1 is SGHTA and CDR2 is FQGNSA. CDR3 DNA sequence: TGTGCCAGCAGCTTAACAGCGACAGATTCACCCCAGCATTTT. It specifies CASSLTATDSPQHF.

This clonotype was counted ten times or more. The J gene is TRBJ1-1, the V gene TRBV7-9; D gene uncertain. From germline, CDR1 is SEHNR and CDR2 FQNEAQ (reference sequence). The ends were cut back, 10 bases at V and 1 base at J, with 13 bases in the middle. CDR3 length equals 13 residues. The CDR3 coding sequence is TGTGCCACCTCGGAGGCCACGAACACTGAAGCTTTCTTT. Translating gives CATSEATNTEAFF.

This chain connects TRBV29-1 to TRBJ2-5, with D maybe TRBD2 (5 bases). Germline CDR1 and CDR2: SQVTM and ANQGSEA. The CDR3 totals 12 residues. V gave up 6 bases and J gave up 5 bases, with 13 bases separating them. CDR3 residues: CSVWTVTETQYF. CDR3 nucleotide sequence: TGCAGCGTGTGGACTGTTACGGAGACCCAGTACTTC.

Concerning this clonotype itself: A clone one base away is much larger, so this may be a read error. The chain employs TRBV25-1 and TRBJ2-7, with D tentatively TRBD1 or TRBD2 (5 bases each). Per germline, CDR1 MGHDK and CDR2 SYGVNS. The CDR3 spans 14 residues. The CDR3 here is CACSARDLQEEQYF. The CDR3 DNA reads as TGTGCCTGCAGTGCCCGGGACCTTCAAGAGGAGCAGTACTTC.

This chain links TRBV7-9 with TRBJ1-1, with D possibly matching TRBD1 (5 bases). V lost 6 bases and J lost 5, with 13 bases in between. The CDR3 has 13 residues. Germline lookup yields CDR1 SEHNR and CDR2 FQNEAQ (reference sequence). DNA for the CDR3: TGTGCCAGCAGGATTTCAGGGTTTACTGAAGCTTTCTTT. It codes for CASRISGFTEAFF.

The rearrangement uses TRBV2 and TRBJ2-3; D call uncertain. Germline values: CDR1 SNHLY, CDR2 FYNNEI. The V end lost 5 bases, the J end lost 0 bases, and 15 bases lay between the germline ends. The CDR3 loop spans 16 amino acids. The CDR3, as DNA: TGTGCCAGCAGTCTGCATGATGTCGGTAGCACAGATACGCAGTATTTT. Translation gives CASSLHDVGSTDTQYF. The complete variable domain, with remaining parts taken from reference TRBV2 and TRBJ2-3, reads EPEVTQTPSHQVTQMGQEVILRCVPISNHLYFYWYRQILGQKVEFLVSFYNNEISEKSEIFDDQFSVERPDGSNFTLKIRSTKLEDSAMYFCASSLHDVGSTDTQYFGPGTRLTVL.

This clonotype was detected ten times or more. V is TRBV7-2 and J is TRBJ1-1, with 9 bases lining up with TRBD1. J gave up 7 bases and V 5 bases, and 2 bases lay outside the gene matches. The CDR3 runs to 12 residues. Germline V gene data show CDR1 as SGHTA and CDR2 as FQGNSA. The CDR3 region is CASSGTGIEAFF. In DNA form, the CDR3 reads TGTGCCAGCAGCGGGACAGGGATTGAAGCTTTCTTT. Full variable domain (missing parts from reference TRBV7-2 and TRBJ1-1): GAGVSQSPSNKVTEKGKDVELRCDPISGHTALYWYRQSLGQGLEFLIYFQGNSAPDKSGLPSDRFSAERTGGSVSTLTIQRTQQEDSAVYLCASSGTGIEAFFGQGTRLTVV.

This clonotype was detected many times. The genes are TRBV10-2 and TRBJ2-2, with D possibly matching TRBD2 (6 bases). V gave up 8 bases and J gave up 2 bases, with 12 bases separating them. The CDR3 is 14 amino acids. Germline assignment: CDR1 WSHSY and CDR2 SAAADI. The CDR3 is CASCPGRNTGELFF. The CDR3 DNA sequence: TGCGCCAGCTGTCCCGGGAGAAACACCGGGGAGCTGTTTTTT.

The V gene is TRBV6-5, the J gene TRBJ1-1, with a weak D call TRBD1 (5 bases). V was clipped by 7 bases and J by 5 bases, with 14 bases between them. Germline CDR1 and CDR2: MNHEY and SVGAGI. The CDR3 extends over 13 amino acids. CDR3 in DNA: TGTGCCAGCATACGCGCAGGGTCAACTGAAGCTTTCTTT. This encodes CASIRAGSTEAFF.

Of note for this clonotype: The CDR3 does not close with the conserved phenylalanine or tryptophan, likely indicating a read error. The gene calls are TRBV7-8 and TRBJ2-7, with TRBD2 identical over 9 bases. The J call may not be correct, given that the DNA end is closer to TRBJ2-5. Germline CDR1 and CDR2: SGHVS and FQNEAQ. CDR3 length equals 19 residues. The CDR3 DNA is TGTGCCAGCAGCGTAGGTCCCAGCGGGGGGCCGGGTCGGCAAGAGACCCAGTACTGC. Its protein is CASSVGPSGGPGRQETQYC.

The chain combines TRBV20-1 with TRBJ2-7, with 7 bases identical to TRBD2. Per the germline V gene, CDR1 is DFQATT and CDR2 is SNEGSKA (reference sequence). There are 13 residues in the CDR3. V trimming: 5 bases; J trimming: 2 bases; junction bases outside the gene matches: 6. CDR3 residues: CSAPGLLTYEQYF. The CDR3 DNA follows: TGCAGTGCTCCGGGACTACTCACCTACGAGCAGTACTTC.

The chain joins TRBV7-2 to TRBJ2-6; TRBD1 matches at 9 bases. V lost 2 bases to trimming and J lost 0 bases; unmatched junction nucleotides: 5. The CDR3 covers 18 residues. Germline CDR1 is SGHTA and CDR2 is FQGNSA. The CDR3 region has the DNA TGTGCCAGCAGCTTACCTGGGACAGGGCTCTCTGGGGCCAACGTCCTGACTTTC. Amino acids: CASSLPGTGLSGANVLTF.

The sample holds a few counts of this clonotype. The rearrangement joins TRBV12-3 or TRBV12-4 to TRBJ2-3; 8 nucleotides agree with TRBD1. J was trimmed by 1 base and V by 0 bases; bases with no gene match: 0. The length of the CDR3 is 15 residues. The CDR3 nucleotides are TGTGCCAGCAGTTTAGCACAGGGGGGCACAGATACGCAGTATTTT. It specifies CASSLAQGGTDTQYF.

The gene calls are TRBV7-3 and TRBJ1-1; D call uncertain. V lost 5 bases, J lost 1 base, and 8 bases lay in between. The CDR3 runs to 13 residues. Germline values: CDR1 SGHTA, CDR2 FQGTGA. The CDR3 reads CASSPYRNTEAFF. DNA of the CDR3: TGTGCCAGCAGCCCCTATAGGAACACTGAAGCTTTCTTT.

The chain employs TRBV29-1 and TRBJ2-7; D might be TRBD2 (7 bases). Trimming stripped 5 bases from V and 3 bases from J, with 11 bases between. The CDR3 has 12 amino acids. Per the germline V gene, CDR1 is SQVTM and CDR2 is ANQGSEA. CDR3 coding DNA: TGCAGCGTTCGGGGAGGGGGCTACGAGCAGTACTTC. Translation gives CSVRGGGYEQYF.

The chain links TRBV11-2 to TRBJ2-7, with 8 bases lining up with TRBD1. This CDR3 is built from 14 residues. J lost 7 bases, V lost 7 bases, and 12 bases had no gene match. CDR1 and CDR2 (germline): SGHAT, FQNNGV. The DNA of the CDR3 is TGTGCCAGCACCAAAACGACAGGGGCCCAGGAGCAGTACTTC. Translating it yields CASTKTTGAQEQYF.